This T cell receptor (beta chain) was recorded in a study of shared clonotypes between healthy human individuals. With respect to this clone: Its antigen is still unknown.

J gave up 3 bases and V 4 bases, and 11 bases lay outside the gene matches. The CDR3 loop spans 16 amino acids. Germline CDR1 is SGDLS and CDR2 is YYNGEE. Study conclusions and caveats: Lower generation probabilities were found for non-shared clonotypes than for those shared by all four donors. The study found about 5% of naive CD4 clonotypes shared across several donors.

The method was immunoSEQ multiplex PCR; TCRdb's version includes in-frame clones alone and lacks a portion of them. Found here are approximately 110,000 clones, approximately 70% of them singletons; the top ten hold around 26%. Everyone who donated was a Caucasian adult who lived in Nashville, Tennessee. With CCR7-negative CD45RA+ TemRA cells, CD45RO+ cells were combined in CD8 memory. The origin of this receptor is a woman aged 25 to 39 in good health. Sequencing was carried out using memory CD8+ T cells sorted from blood. Subset of the sample: CD45RO+ cells pooled with CCR7-negative TemRA cells. The genes are TRBV9 and TRBJ2-3, with TRBD2 identical over 7 bases. The CDR3 reads CASSSLAAGGTDTQYF. The CDR3 nucleotides read TGTGCCAGCAGCAGTTTAGCGGCCGGGGGGACAGATACGCAGTATTTT.